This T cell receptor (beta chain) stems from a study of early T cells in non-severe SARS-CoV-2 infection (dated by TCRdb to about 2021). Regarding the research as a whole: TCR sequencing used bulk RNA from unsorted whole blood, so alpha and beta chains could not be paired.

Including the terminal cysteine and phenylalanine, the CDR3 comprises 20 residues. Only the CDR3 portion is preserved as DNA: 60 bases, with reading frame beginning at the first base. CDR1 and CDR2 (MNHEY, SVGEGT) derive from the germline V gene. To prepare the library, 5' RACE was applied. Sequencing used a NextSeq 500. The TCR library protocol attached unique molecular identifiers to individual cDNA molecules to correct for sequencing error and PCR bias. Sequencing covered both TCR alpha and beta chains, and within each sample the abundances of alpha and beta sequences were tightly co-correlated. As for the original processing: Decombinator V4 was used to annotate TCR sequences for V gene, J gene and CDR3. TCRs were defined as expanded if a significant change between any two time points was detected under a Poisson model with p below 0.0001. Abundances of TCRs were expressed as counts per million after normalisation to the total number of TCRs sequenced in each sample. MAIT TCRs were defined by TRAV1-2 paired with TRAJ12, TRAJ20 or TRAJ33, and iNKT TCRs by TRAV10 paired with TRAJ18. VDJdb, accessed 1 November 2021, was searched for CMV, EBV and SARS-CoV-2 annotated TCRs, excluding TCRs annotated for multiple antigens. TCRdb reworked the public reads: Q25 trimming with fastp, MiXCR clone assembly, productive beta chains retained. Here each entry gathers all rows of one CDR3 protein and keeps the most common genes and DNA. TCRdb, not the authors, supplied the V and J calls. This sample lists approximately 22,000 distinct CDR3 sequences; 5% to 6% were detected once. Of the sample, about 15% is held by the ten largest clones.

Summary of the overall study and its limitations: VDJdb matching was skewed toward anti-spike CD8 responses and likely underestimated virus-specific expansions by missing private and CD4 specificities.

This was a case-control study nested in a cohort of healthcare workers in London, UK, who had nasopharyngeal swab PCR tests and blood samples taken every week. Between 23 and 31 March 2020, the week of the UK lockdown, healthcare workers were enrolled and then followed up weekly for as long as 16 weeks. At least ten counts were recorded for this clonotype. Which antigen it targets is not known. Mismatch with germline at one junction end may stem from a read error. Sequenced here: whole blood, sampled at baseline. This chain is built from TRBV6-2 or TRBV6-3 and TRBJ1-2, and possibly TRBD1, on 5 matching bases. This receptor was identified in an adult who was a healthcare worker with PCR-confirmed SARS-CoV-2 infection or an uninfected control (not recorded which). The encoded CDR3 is CASSYSSQASGTRFNYGYTF. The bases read TGTGCCAGCAGTTACTCGAGTCAAGCTTCCGGGACTCGGTTTAACTATGGATACACCTTC.